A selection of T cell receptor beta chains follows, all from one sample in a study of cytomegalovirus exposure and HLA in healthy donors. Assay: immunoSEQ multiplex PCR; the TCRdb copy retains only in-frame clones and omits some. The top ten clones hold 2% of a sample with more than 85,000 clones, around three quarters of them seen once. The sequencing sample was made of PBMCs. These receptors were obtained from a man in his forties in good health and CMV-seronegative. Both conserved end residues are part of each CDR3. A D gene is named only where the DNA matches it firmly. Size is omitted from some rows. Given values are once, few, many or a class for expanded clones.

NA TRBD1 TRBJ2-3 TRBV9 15 CASTPDGTGVNTQYF TGTGCCAGCACTCCTGATGGGACAGGGGTCAATACGCAGTATTTT
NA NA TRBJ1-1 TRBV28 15 CASSLVGALNTEAFF TGTGCCAGCAGTTTAGTGGGGGCATTGAACACTGAAGCTTTCTTT
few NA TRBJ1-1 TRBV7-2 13 CASSLSGFTEAFF TGTGCCAGCAGCTTGTCAGGGTTCACTGAAGCTTTCTTT
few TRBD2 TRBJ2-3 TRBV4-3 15 CASSRVAGGGDTQYF TGCGCCAGCAGCCGGGTAGCGGGGGGAGGCGATACGCAGTATTTT
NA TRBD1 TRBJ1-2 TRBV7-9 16 CSSSPGQGFLGYGYTF TGTTCCAGCAGCCCCGGACAGGGGTTCCTGGGCTATGGCTACACCTTC
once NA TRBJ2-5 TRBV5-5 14 CASSLGATQETQYF TGTGCCAGCAGCTTGGGGGCGACCCAAGAGACCCAGTACTTC
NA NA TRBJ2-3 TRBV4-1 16 CASSQALRSTGDTQYF TGCGCCAGCAGCCAGGCCTTGCGTTCGACGGGGGATACGCAGTATTTT
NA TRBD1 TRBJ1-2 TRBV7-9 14 CASSLGTGSDGYTF TGTGCCAGCAGCTTAGGGACAGGGAGTGATGGCTACACCTTC
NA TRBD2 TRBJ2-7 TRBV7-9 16 CSSSLEEQRELEEQYF TGTTCCAGCAGCTTAGAGGAGCAGCGGGAACTGGAGGAGCAGTACTTC
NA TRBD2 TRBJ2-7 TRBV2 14 CASKGLAGEYEQYF TGTGCCAGCAAGGGGCTAGCGGGAGAGTACGAGCAGTACTTC
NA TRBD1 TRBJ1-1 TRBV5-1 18 CASKLSGDYGTVNTEAFF TGCGCCAGCAAACTATCCGGGGATTATGGGACAGTCAACACTGAAGCTTTCTTT
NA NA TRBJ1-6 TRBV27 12 CASSLRSSPLHF TGTGCCAGCAGTCTCCGGAGTTCACCCCTCCACTTT
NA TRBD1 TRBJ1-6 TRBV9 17 CASSVGVGGQRNSPLHF TGTGCCAGCAGCGTAGGGGTTGGGGGACAGCGAAATTCACCCCTCCACTTT
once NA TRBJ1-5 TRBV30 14 CAWSPGHPNQPQHF TGTGCCTGGAGTCCGGGACACCCCAATCAGCCCCAGCATTTT
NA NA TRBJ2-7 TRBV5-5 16 CASSLDLTQPPYEQYF TGTGCCAGCAGCTTGGATTTGACACAACCCCCCTACGAGCAGTACTTC
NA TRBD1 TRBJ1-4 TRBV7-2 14 CASGGQGANEKLFF TGTGCCAGCGGGGGACAGGGCGCTAATGAAAAACTGTTTTTT
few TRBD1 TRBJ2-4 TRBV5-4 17 CASSQGLPGQGGNIQYF TGCGCCAGCAGCCAAGGTCTCCCGGGACAGGGGGGAAACATTCAGTACTTC
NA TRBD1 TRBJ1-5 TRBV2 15 CASSPQGASNQPQHF TGTGCCAGCAGTCCTCAGGGGGCAAGTAATCAGCCCCAGCATTTT
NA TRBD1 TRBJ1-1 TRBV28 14 CASRLRTGAAEAFF TGTGCCAGCAGACTCAGGACAGGGGCGGCTGAAGCTTTCTTT
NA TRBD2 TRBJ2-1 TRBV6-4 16 CASSDTSGGASNEQFF TGTGCCAGCAGTGACACGAGCGGGGGGGCCTCGAATGAGCAGTTCTTC
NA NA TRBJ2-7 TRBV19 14 CASSIGDSTYEQYF TGTGCCAGTAGTATTGGTGACAGCACCTACGAGCAGTACTTC
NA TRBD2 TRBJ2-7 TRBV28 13 CASLLAGQGEQYF TGTGCCAGCTTACTAGCGGGGCAAGGTGAGCAGTACTTC
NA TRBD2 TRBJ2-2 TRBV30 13 CALAGKGTGELFF TGTGCATTAGCGGGAAAGGGCACCGGGGAGCTGTTTTTT
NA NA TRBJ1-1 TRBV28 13 CASSLGAATEAFF TGTGCCAGCAGTTTAGGGGCGGCCACTGAAGCTTTCTTT
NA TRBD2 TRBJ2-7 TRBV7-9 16 CASSLVNLAGAGEQYF TGTGCCAGCAGCTTAGTCAACCTAGCGGGGGCGGGCGAGCAGTACTTC
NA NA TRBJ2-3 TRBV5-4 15 CASSLGRGSTDTQYF TGTGCCAGCAGCTTGGGCAGGGGAAGCACAGATACGCAGTATTTT
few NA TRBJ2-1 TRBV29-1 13 CSVESLVSNEQFF TGCAGCGTCGAAAGCTTGGTATCCAATGAGCAGTTCTTC
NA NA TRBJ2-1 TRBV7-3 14 CASSLGRQGLEQFF TGTGCCAGCAGCTTGGGGCGGCAGGGTTTGGAGCAGTTCTTC
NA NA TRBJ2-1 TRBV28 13 CATRGGHYNEQFF TGTGCCACCAGGGGGGGGCACTACAATGAGCAGTTCTTC
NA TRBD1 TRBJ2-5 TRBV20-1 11 CSAGQAETQYF TGCAGTGCTGGACAGGCGGAGACCCAGTACTTC
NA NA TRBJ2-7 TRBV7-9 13 CASSTGIPGEQYF TGTGCCAGCAGTACAGGGATTCCGGGAGAGCAGTACTTC
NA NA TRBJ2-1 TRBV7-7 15 CASSRGTPSYNEQFF TGTGCCAGCAGTAGAGGGACACCTTCCTACAATGAGCAGTTCTTC
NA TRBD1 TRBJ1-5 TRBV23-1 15 CASSQSAQGGQPQHF TGCGCCAGCAGTCAATCAGCCCAGGGGGGTCAGCCCCAGCATTTT
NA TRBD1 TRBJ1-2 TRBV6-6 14 CASTKSRGIDGYTF TGTGCCAGCACCAAATCCAGGGGGATTGATGGCTACACCTTC
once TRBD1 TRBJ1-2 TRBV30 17 CAWSVRDRAPGFYGYTF TGTGCCTGGAGTGTAAGAGACAGGGCCCCCGGTTTCTATGGCTACACCTTC
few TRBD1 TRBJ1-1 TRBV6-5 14 CASRTTNRDREAFF TGTGCCAGCAGGACAACAAACCGGGACAGAGAAGCTTTCTTT
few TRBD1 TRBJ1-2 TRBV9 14 CASSPLDRVGGYTF TGTGCCAGCAGCCCCCTAGACAGGGTAGGTGGCTACACCTTC
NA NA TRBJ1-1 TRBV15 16 CATSRNLRDKYTEAFF TGTGCCACCAGCAGAAATTTGAGGGACAAATACACTGAAGCTTTCTTT
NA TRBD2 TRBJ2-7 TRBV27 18 CASSSSPGVGLAANEQYF TGTGCCAGCAGTTCCTCTCCGGGGGTAGGACTAGCGGCAAACGAGCAGTACTTC
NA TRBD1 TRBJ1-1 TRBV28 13 CASSQTPGTGAFF TGTGCCAGCAGTCAAACCCCCGGGACAGGAGCTTTCTTT
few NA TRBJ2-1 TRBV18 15 CASSPEGAGIDEQFF TGTGCCAGCTCACCAGAGGGCGCCGGGATCGATGAGCAGTTCTTC
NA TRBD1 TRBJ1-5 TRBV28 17 CASSFGDRGFGNQPQHF TGTGCCAGCAGTTTTGGGGACAGGGGGTTTGGAAATCAGCCCCAGCATTTT
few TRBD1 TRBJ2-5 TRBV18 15 CASSPAGTGWETQYF TGTGCCAGCTCACCAGCCGGGACAGGGTGGGAGACCCAGTACTTC
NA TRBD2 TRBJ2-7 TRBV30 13 CAWSAGGRYEQYF TGTGCCTGGAGTGCGGGCGGGAGGTACGAGCAGTACTTC
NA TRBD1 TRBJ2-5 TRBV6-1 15 CASSGTGVRQETQYF TGTGCCAGCAGTGGAACAGGGGTGAGGCAAGAGACCCAGTACTTC
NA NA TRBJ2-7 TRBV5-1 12 CASSSTTYEQYF TGCGCCAGCAGCTCGACTACCTACGAGCAGTACTTC
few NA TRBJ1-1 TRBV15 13 CATSRDRFGEAFF TGTGCCACCAGCAGAGATCGGTTCGGTGAAGCTTTCTTT
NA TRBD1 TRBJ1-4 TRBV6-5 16 CASSYSRGTGGEKLFF TGTGCCAGCAGTTACTCTCGAGGGACAGGGGGCGAAAAACTGTTTTTT
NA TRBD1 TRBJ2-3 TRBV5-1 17 CASSWEGQGPRTDTQYF TGCGCCAGCAGCTGGGAGGGACAGGGGCCCCGCACAGATACGCAGTATTTT
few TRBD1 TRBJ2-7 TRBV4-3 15 CASSPRTGTFREQYF TGCGCCAGCAGCCCACGGACAGGGACGTTTCGGGAGCAGTACTTC
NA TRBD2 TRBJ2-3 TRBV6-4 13 CASSEGAGGKQYF TGTGCCAGCAGTGAAGGAGCGGGAGGGAAGCAGTATTTT
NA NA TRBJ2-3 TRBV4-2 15 CASSQEDRGTDTQYF TGTGCCAGCAGCCAAGAGGATCGGGGGACAGATACGCAGTATTTT
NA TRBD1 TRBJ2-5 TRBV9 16 CASSVTGQGNGETQYF TGTGCCAGCAGCGTTACGGGACAGGGCAACGGGGAGACCCAGTACTTC
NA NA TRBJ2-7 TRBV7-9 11 CASSSAYEQYF TGTGCCAGCAGCTCGGCCTACGAGCAGTACTTC
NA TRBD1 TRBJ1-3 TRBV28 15 CASSNRGGTGNTIYF TGTGCCAGCAGCAATAGAGGGGGCACTGGAAACACCATATATTTT